Below are 11 T cell receptor beta chains sequenced from a single sample in a study of metastatic and nonmetastatic thyroid tumors. With MiXCR, TCRdb called clones anew from the PCR reads. The sample has over 25,000 clones; around 7% are singletons. Thyroid surgery had not been preceded by any treatment in any patient. The material sequenced was blood. The receptor source for this set is a female donor with papillary thyroid cancer or a benign thyroid nodule (not recorded which). Some clones in this sample may be carry-over from other donors' samples.

This clone was observed at least ten times. The rearrangement links TRBV7-2 to TRBJ2-7; D gene uncertain. Germline CDR1 is SGHTA and CDR2 is FQGNSA. V dropped 1 base and J dropped 3 bases, with 7 bases sitting between them. The CDR3 has 13 amino acids. The CDR3 here is CASSLDSNYEQYF. CDR3 DNA sequence: TGTGCCAGCAGCTTAGACAGTAACTACGAGCAGTACTTC. Filled out from reference TRBV7-2 and TRBJ2-7, the complete variable domain reads GAGVSQSPSNKVTEKGKDVELRCDPISGHTALYWYRQSLGQGLEFLIYFQGNSAPDKSGLPSDRFSAERTGGSVSTLTIQRTQQEDSAVYLCASSLDSNYEQYFGPGTRLTVT.

This clone was recorded at least ten times. The rearrangement joins TRBV20-1 to TRBJ1-2; no definite D call. The V end was cut by 6 bases, the J end by 3 bases, with 14 bases between. The germline V gene has CDR1 DFQATT and CDR2 SNEGSKA (reference sequence). There are 13 residues in the CDR3. CDR3 loop: CSASEDEYYGYTF. CDR3 in DNA: TGCAGTGCCTCCGAGGACGAATACTATGGCTACACCTTC.

At least ten counts were recorded for this clone. The chain links TRBV20-1 to TRBJ2-3; D is unresolved. Trimming took off 3 bases at V and 3 bases at J, with 10 bases between the two ends. The CDR3 runs 13 residues. Germline-derived CDR1 and CDR2 are DFQATT and SNEGSKA (reference sequence). The CDR3 region is CSARVLGTDTQYF. In DNA, the CDR3 is TGCAGTGCTAGGGTTCTGGGTACAGATACGCAGTATTTT.

V gene TRBV19 combines with J gene TRBJ1-5; TRBD1 matches at 9 bases. The CDR3 has 17 residues. V lost 6 bases and J lost 12; bases outside the gene matches: 21. Germline assignment: CDR1 LNHDA and CDR2 SQIVND (reference sequence). The CDR3 sequence: CASRPRTGDRNNQNQHF. CDR3 sequence (DNA): TGTGCCAGTAGACCCAGGACAGGGGATAGGAACAATCAGAACCAGCATTTT.

This clone was detected ten times or more. The chain is built from TRBV19 and TRBJ2-7; 9 bases fit TRBD2. Germline CDR1 is LNHDA and CDR2 is SQIVND (reference sequence). The CDR3 contains 17 residues. The V and J ends lost 5 bases and 2 bases, in that order; junction bases with no gene match: 13. The CDR3 sequence is CASSPRPTSGRTYEQYF. CDR3 DNA: TGTGCCAGTAGTCCCCGCCCCACTAGCGGGCGAACCTACGAGCAGTACTTC.

This clone was counted at least ten times. J is TRBJ1-4 and V is TRBV7-9; TRBD1 aligns across 7 bases. The trim removed 5 bases at V and 4 bases at J, leaving 7 bases unmatched. The CDR3 loop spans 15 amino acids. The V gene's germline CDR1 is SEHNR and CDR2 FQNEAQ (reference sequence). CDR3 sequence (DNA): TGTGCCAGCAGCCCTGAGGACAGGAGTAATGAAAAACTGTTTTTT. Protein: CASSPEDRSNEKLFF.

This clone was counted many times. V and J are TRBV5-1 and TRBJ2-3, with unresolved D. CDR1 is SGHRS and CDR2 is YFSETQ in the germline V gene. Trimming left V 0 bases short and J 2 bases short, with 7 bases between. This CDR3 contains 14 residues. This chain's CDR3 is CASSLEQYTDTQYF. The CDR3 coding sequence is TGCGCCAGCAGCTTGGAACAGTACACAGATACGCAGTATTTT.

This clone has more than one count but fewer than ten. Other nucleotide sequences from this sample produce the same CDR3. The genes are TRBV10-3 and TRBJ2-5, with TRBD2 matching over 7 bases. CDR3 size: 13 residues. After removal of 8 bases from V and 0 bases from J, the junction contained 3 bases not matched to a gene. CDR1 is ENHRY, CDR2 SYGVKD, per germline. Here the CDR3 reads CAIAAGDQETQYF. Written as DNA, the CDR3 is TGTGCCATCGCGGCGGGGGACCAAGAGACCCAGTACTTC.

This clone showed up many times. The V call is TRBV6-5, the J call TRBJ2-5; 9 bases are shared with TRBD1. CDR1 is MNHEY and CDR2 is SVGAGI in the germline V gene. The CDR3 covers 16 residues. V lost 2 bases to trimming and J lost 3 bases; unmatched junction nucleotides: 7. CDR3: CASSYQDRGEEETQYF. CDR3 nucleotide sequence: TGTGCCAGCAGTTACCAGGACAGGGGAGAGGAAGAGACCCAGTACTTC.

The V call is TRBV18, the J call TRBJ1-2, with 8 bases fitting TRBD1. CDR1 and CDR2 from the germline V gene are KGHSH and LQKENI. The CDR3 covers 13 residues. The junction had 2 bases not matched to a gene; V was cut back by 3 bases and J by 5 bases. DNA for the CDR3: TGTGCCAGCTCACCTGACAGGGGATATGGCTACACCTTC. Translation: CASSPDRGYGYTF.

At least ten counts were recorded for this clone. The rearrangement uses TRBV4-2 and TRBJ2-2, with 9 bases aligning to TRBD2. The V segment lost 0 bases and the J segment 6 bases; nucleotides outside the gene matches: 5. Germline values: CDR1 LGHNA, CDR2 YNFKEQ. This CDR3 contains 16 residues. The CDR3 reads CASSQDWAGGAGELFF. The CDR3, as DNA: TGTGCCAGCAGCCAAGATTGGGCGGGAGGGGCCGGGGAGCTGTTTTTT.